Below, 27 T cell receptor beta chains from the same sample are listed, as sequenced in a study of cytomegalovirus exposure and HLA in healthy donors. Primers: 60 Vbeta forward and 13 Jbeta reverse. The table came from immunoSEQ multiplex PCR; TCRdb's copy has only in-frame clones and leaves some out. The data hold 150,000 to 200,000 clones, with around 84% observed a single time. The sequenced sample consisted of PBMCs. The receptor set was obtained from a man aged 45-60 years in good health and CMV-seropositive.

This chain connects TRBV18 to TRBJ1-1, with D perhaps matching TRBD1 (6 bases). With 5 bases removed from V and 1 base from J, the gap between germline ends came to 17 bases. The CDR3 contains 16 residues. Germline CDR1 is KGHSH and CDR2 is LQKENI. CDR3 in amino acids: CASSFNGGQPNTEAFF. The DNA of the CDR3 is TGTGCCAGCTCATTTAACGGGGGGCAGCCGAACACTGAAGCTTTCTTT.

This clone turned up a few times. CDR3: CASSLFAGGSTDTQYF. The CDR3 nucleotides are TGTGCCAGCAGCTTATTCGCCGGGGGGTCCACAGATACGCAGTATTTT. The chain links TRBV11-2 to TRBJ2-3, with 7 nucleotides matching TRBD2. V was clipped by 2 bases and J by 2 bases; unmatched bases: 7. The CDR3 has 16 residues. Germline CDR1 reads SGHAT; CDR2 reads FQNNGV.

The CDR3 nucleotides are TGTGCCAGCAGTCAGGGACAGGGGCCGTATCAGCCCCAGCATTTT. It yields the protein CASSQGQGPYQPQHF. This chain links TRBV2 with TRBJ1-5, with 10 bases matching TRBD1. The V gene end was trimmed by 5 bases and the J gene end by 5 bases; junction bases not matched to a gene: 6. This CDR3 has 15 residues. The germline V gene has CDR1 SNHLY and CDR2 FYNNEI.

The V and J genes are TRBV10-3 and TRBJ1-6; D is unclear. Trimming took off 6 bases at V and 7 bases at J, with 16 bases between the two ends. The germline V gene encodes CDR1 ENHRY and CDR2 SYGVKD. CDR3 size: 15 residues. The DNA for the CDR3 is TGTGCCATCAGCGGTATTGGCGGGCGAAATTCACCCCTCCACTTT. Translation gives CAISGIGGRNSPLHF.

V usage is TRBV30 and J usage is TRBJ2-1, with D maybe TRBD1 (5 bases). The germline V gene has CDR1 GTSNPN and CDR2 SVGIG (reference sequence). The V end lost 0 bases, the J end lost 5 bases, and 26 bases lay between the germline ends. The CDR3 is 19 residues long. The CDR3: CAWSVVPKIEALGHNEQFF. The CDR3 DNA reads TGTGCCTGGAGTGTTGTCCCGAAAATAGAGGCCCTGGGGCACAATGAGCAGTTCTTC.

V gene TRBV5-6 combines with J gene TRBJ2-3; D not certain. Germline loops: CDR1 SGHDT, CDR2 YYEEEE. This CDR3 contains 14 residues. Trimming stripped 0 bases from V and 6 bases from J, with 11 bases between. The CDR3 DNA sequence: TGTGCCAGCAGCTTGGAATCGTCTCGGGATACGCAGTATTTT. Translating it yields CASSLESSRDTQYF.

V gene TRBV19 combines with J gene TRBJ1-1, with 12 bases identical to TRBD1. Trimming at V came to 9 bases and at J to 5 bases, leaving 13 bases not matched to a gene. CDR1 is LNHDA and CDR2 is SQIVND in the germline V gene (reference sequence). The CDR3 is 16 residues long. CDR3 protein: CASEAWGQGAWTEAFF. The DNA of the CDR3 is TGTGCCAGCGAAGCCTGGGGACAGGGGGCTTGGACTGAAGCTTTCTTT.

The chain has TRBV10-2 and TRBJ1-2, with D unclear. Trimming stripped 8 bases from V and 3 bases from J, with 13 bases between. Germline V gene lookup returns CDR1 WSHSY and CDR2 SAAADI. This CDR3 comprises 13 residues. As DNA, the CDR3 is TGCGCCAGCGGCAACAGTCCCGACTATGGCTACACCTTC. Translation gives CASGNSPDYGYTF.

The CDR3 nucleotides read TGTGCCAGCAGCTTGGAACGAGGCGAGCAGTACTTC. This codes for CASSLERGEQYF. The rearrangement joins TRBV5-4 to TRBJ2-7; D not resolved. CDR3 size: 12 residues. Trimming took 0 bases from V and 6 from J, leaving 7 bases between them. Germline CDR1 reads SGHNT; CDR2 reads YYREEE (reference sequence).

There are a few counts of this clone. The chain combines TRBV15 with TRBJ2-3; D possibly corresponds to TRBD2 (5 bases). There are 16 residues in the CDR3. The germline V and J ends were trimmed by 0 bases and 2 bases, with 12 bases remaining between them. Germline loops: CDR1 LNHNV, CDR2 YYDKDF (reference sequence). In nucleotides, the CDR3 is TGTGCCACCAGCAGAGATCAGGACTTTACCACAGATACGCAGTATTTT. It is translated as CATSRDQDFTTDTQYF.

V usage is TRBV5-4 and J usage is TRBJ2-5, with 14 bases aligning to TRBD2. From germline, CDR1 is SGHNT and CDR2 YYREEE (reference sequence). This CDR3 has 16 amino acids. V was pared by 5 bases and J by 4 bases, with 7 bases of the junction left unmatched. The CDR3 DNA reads TGTGCCAGCAGACCGCAGACTAGCGGGGGGGCAGAGACCCAGTACTTC. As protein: CASRPQTSGGAETQYF.

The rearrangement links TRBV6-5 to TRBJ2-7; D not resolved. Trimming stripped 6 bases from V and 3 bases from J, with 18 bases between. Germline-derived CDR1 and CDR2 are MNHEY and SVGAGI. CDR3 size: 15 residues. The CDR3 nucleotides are TGTGCCAGCAGACCGGGTTCCACACCCGACTACGAGCAGTACTTC. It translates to CASRPGSTPDYEQYF.

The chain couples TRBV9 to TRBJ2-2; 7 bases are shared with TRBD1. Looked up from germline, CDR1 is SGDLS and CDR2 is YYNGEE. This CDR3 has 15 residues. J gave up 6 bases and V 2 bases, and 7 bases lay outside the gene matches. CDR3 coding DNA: TGTGCCAGCAGCGTCGAGGGGGCGCAATCCGGGGAGCTGTTTTTT. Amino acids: CASSVEGAQSGELFF.

CDR3 amino acids: CASSPDRGGGNQPQHF. CDR3 sequence (DNA): TGTGCCAGTAGTCCGGACAGGGGGGGTGGCAATCAGCCCCAGCATTTT. The V and J genes are TRBV19 and TRBJ1-5; 10 bases align to TRBD1. The CDR3 runs to 16 residues. CDR1 and CDR2 (germline): LNHDA, SQIVND (reference sequence). Losses at the gene ends were 5 bases for V and 2 bases for J; bases not matched to a gene: 6.

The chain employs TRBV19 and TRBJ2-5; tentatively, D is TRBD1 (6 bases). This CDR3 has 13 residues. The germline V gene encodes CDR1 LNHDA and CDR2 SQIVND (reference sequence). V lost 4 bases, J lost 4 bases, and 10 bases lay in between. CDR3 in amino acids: CASSKGVIETQYF. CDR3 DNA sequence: TGTGCCAGTAGTAAGGGGGTAATAGAGACCCAGTACTTC.

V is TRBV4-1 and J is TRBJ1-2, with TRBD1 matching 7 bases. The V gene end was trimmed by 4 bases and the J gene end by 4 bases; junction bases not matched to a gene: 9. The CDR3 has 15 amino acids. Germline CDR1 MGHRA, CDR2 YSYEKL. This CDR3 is CASSPTGTEPYGYTF. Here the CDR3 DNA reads TGCGCCAGCAGCCCCACCGGGACAGAGCCCTATGGCTACACCTTC.

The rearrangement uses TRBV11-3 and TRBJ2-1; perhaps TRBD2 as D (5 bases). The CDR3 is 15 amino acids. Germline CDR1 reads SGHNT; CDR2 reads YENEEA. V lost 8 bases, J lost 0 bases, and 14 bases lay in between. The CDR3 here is CASSRGSSSYNEQFF. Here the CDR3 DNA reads TGTGCCAGCTCGAGAGGGTCTAGCTCCTACAATGAGCAGTTCTTC.

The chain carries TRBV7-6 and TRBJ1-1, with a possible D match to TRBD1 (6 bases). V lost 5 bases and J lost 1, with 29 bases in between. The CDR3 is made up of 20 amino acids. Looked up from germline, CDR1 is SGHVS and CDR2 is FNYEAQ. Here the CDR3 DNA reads TGTGCCAGCAGCACCCTCCCCCGGGACACAAAGAAGGTGGAGAACACTGAAGCTTTCTTT. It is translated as CASSTLPRDTKKVENTEAFF.

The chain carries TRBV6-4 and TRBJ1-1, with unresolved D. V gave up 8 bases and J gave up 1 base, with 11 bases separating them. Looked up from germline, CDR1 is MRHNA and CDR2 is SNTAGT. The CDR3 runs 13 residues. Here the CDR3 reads CASSKSRNTEAFF. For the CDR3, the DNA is TGTGCCAGCTCTAAGTCTAGGAACACTGAAGCTTTCTTT.

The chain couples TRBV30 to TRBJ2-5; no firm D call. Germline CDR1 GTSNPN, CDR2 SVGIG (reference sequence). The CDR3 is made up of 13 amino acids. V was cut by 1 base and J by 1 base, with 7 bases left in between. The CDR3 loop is CAWSGRFQETQYF. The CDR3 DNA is TGTGCCTGGAGTGGGCGGTTCCAAGAGACCCAGTACTTC.

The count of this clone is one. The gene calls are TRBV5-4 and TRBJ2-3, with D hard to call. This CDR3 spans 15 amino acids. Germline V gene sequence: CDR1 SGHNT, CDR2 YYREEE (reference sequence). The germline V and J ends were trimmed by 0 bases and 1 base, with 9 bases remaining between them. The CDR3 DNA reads TGTGCCAGCAGCTTGGGCTCACGGGGCACAGATACGCAGTATTTT. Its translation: CASSLGSRGTDTQYF.

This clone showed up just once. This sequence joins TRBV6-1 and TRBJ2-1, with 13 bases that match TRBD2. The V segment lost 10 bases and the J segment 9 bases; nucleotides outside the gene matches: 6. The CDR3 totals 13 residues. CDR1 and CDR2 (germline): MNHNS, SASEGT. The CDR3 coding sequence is TGTGCCAACGGACTAGCGGGGGCGGGTGAGCAGTTCTTC. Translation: CANGLAGAGEQFF.

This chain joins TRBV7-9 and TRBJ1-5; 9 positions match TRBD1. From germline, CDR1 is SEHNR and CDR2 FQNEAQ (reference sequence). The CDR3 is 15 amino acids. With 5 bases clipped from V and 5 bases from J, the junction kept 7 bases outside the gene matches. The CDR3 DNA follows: TGTGCCAGCAGCGACCGGGACAGGGATTATCAGCCCCAGCATTTT. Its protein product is CASSDRDRDYQPQHF.

This chain's CDR3 is CASSLVLSGGNSPLHF. In DNA, the CDR3 is TGTGCCAGCAGCTTGGTTCTTTCAGGGGGTAATTCACCCCTCCACTTT. J is TRBJ1-6 and V is TRBV5-6; 7 bases align to TRBD1. Trimming removed 0 bases from V and 6 bases from J; junction bases left unmatched: 6. The V gene's germline CDR1 is SGHDT and CDR2 YYEEEE. The CDR3 totals 16 residues. Full variable domain (rest looked up from reference TRBV5-6 and TRBJ1-6): DAGVTQSPTHLIKTRGQQVTLRCSPKSGHDTVSWYQQALGQGPQFIFQYYEEEERQRGNFPDRFSGHQFPNYSSELNVNALLLGDSALYLCASSLVLSGGNSPLHFGNGTRLTVT.

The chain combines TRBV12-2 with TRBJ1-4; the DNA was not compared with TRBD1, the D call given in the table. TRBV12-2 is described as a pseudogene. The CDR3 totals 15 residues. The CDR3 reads CASRPDRVFNEKLFF. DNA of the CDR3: TGTGCAAGTCGACCCGACAGGGTTTTTAATGAAAAACTGTTTTTT.

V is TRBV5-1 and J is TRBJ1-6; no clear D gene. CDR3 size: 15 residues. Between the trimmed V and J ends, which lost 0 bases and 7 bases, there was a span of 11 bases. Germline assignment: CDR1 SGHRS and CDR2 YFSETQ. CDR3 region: CASSLGETGNSPLHF. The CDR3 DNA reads TGCGCCAGCAGCTTGGGAGAGACGGGGAATTCACCCCTCCACTTT.

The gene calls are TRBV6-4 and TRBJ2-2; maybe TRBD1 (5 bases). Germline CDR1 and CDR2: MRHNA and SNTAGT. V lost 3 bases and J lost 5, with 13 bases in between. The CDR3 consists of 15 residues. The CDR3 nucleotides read TGTGCCAGCAGTGAAACCAGGGCCCATACCGGGGAGCTGTTTTTT. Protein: CASSETRAHTGELFF.